This TCR beta chain was recovered during a study of cytomegalovirus exposure and HLA in healthy donors. Points from the study as a whole: Specific recognition of CMV antigens was confirmed in vitro for a few chains (all CMV-associated).

The V end lost 7 bases, the J end lost 9 bases, and 16 bases lay between the germline ends. CDR1 and CDR2 (germline): SGHTA, FQGTGA. The CDR3 totals 13 residues. PCR used 60 Vbeta primers and 13 Jbeta primers. TCRdb's copy holds only in-frame clones and misses some; the assay was immunoSEQ multiplex PCR. The data show 95,000 to 100,000 clones, around four fifths seen once. This clone has only a few counts. The antigen is undetermined. The receptor's source is a man in his forties in good health and CMV-seropositive. The rearrangement uses TRBV7-3 and TRBJ2-1; D possibly corresponds to TRBD2 (6 bases). Sample: PBMCs. The CDR3 DNA reads as TGTGCCAGCACCCAAAGAACCGGGGGTGAGCAGTTCTTC. Translation gives CASTQRTGGEQFF.